These T cell receptor beta chains were read from a single sample in a study of tissue T cells after allogeneic stem cell transplantation. The protocol was immunoSEQ multiplex PCR, while the TCRdb copy is restricted to in-frame clones and leaves out a portion. In the table there are some 25,000 clones, 91% of which are singletons. The sequencing used blood, collected before transplantation. The receptor set was obtained from a male donor older than 55 who later had graft-versus-host disease after an allogeneic stem cell transplant. Both conserved end residues are part of each CDR3. D genes are given only for firm matches. Only some rows state a clone size, as once, few, many or a class for expanded clones.

v_gene	abundance	j_gene	d_gene	CDR3nt	CDR3aa
TRBV5-4	NA	TRBJ2-1	TRBD2	TGTGCCAGCACCCTCGGGACTAGCATTTCCAATGAGCAGTTCTTC	CASTLGTSISNEQFF
TRBV5-8	NA	TRBJ2-5	NA	TGTGCCAGCAGCTTAGCCACGTACCAAGAGACCCAGTACTTC	CASSLATYQETQYF
TRBV6-6	NA	TRBJ1-1	NA	TGTGCCAGCAGTCCTCCGAATGCCCGGTTTCCGAACACTGAAGCTTTCTTT	CASSPPNARFPNTEAFF
TRBV2	NA	TRBJ1-1	NA	TGTGCCAGCAGTTCCCTTCAGGCGAACACTGAAGCTTTCTTT	CASSSLQANTEAFF
TRBV30	once	TRBJ1-1	NA	TGTGCCCAAAGGAACACAGCGAACACTGAAGCTTTCTTT	CAQRNTANTEAFF
TRBV4-3	NA	TRBJ1-6	TRBD1	TGCGCCAGCAGCCTCGGACAGGGGCTGAATTCACCCCTCCACTTT	CASSLGQGLNSPLHF
TRBV3-1/TRBV3-2	NA	TRBJ2-5	NA	TGTGCCAGCAGTCAACTATGGACATACGAAGAGACCCAGTACTTC	CASSQLWTYEETQYF
TRBV7-2	NA	TRBJ2-1	TRBD1	TGTGCCAGCAGCTTAGGACAGGGGGGCGTGAATGAGCAGTTCTTC	CASSLGQGGVNEQFF
TRBV30	once	TRBJ2-6	NA	TGTGCCTGGATAATAACTGGGCCTAATAGAGGGTCTGGGGCCAACGTCCTGACTTTC	CAWIITGPNRGSGANVLTF
TRBV5-1	few	TRBJ1-4	NA	TGCGCCAGCAGCACGGGACTCCGACGACGAGAAAAACTGTTTTTT	CASSTGLRRREKLFF
TRBV21-1	NA	TRBJ1-1	NA	TGTGCCAGCAGCAAAGCGCGCGCCGACACTGAAGCTTTCTTT	CASSKARADTEAFF
TRBV5-1	NA	TRBJ2-3	NA	TGCGCCAGCAAGGTGCCTAGCACAGATACGCAGTATTTT	CASKVPSTDTQYF
TRBV9	NA	TRBJ2-5	NA	TGTGCCAGCAGCGTAGTGGTACAGGGCGAGACCCAGTACTTC	CASSVVVQGETQYF
TRBV18	NA	TRBJ2-1	TRBD2	TGTGCCAGCTCACTGGGACTAGCGGGAGGGTCTGGCAATGAGCAGTTCTTC	CASSLGLAGGSGNEQFF
TRBV6-5	NA	TRBJ1-1	NA	TGTGCCAGTTCTCCACATATGAACACTGAAGCTTTCTTT	CASSPHMNTEAFF
TRBV20-1	NA	TRBJ1-4	NA	TGCAGTGCTAGTGCAGAAAAACTGTTTTTT	CSASAEKLFF
TRBV6-2/TRBV6-3	NA	TRBJ1-1	NA	TGTGCCAGCAGTATGGGGGCCGAGCAGAGTAACACTGAAGCTTTCTTT	CASSMGAEQSNTEAFF
TRBV5-6	NA	TRBJ1-2	TRBD1	TGTGCCAGCCGGTCAACAGGGGGCTATGGCTACACCTTC	CASRSTGGYGYTF